Included here is one T cell receptor beta chain sequence, with context. V lost 8 bases, J lost 8 bases, and 8 bases lay in between. Germline loops: CDR1 MNHEY, CDR2 SVGAGI. This CDR3 spans 10 amino acids. This record comes from a study of blood T cell repertoires in COVID-19. Study details: Material from acute and convalescent COVID-19 was sourced from the United States, Italy and Spain. PBMCs, B-cell-depleted T cells, or T cells provided the cDNA or gDNA that made up the material.

In the original analysis: Estimated nucleated cell counts came from reference gene primer amplification. Sequenced by immunoSEQ multiplex PCR; TCRdb stores in-frame clones only, minus some. That table furnishes V, J and clone size, whereas the DNA furnished D and trimming. The sample has approximately 210,000 clones; approximately 78% are singletons. This rearrangement joins TRBV6-5 to TRBJ2-3, with TRBD2 as a possible D gene (5 bases). The source is a woman in her 40s with acute or convalescent COVID-19. The sample consisted of peripheral blood. The CDR3 sequence is CASGRATQYF. In DNA form, the CDR3 reads TGTGCCAGCGGGAGAGCTACGCAGTATTTT.